These T cell receptor beta chains were read from a single sample in a study of T cells in Graves' hyperthyroidism and ophthalmopathy. TCRdb re-called the multiplex PCR reads with MiXCR, one entry per CDR3 protein. Of more than 650,000 distinct CDR3 sequences in the sample, 14% were seen once. Sequenced sample: blood. All receptors derive from a woman between 18 and 30 years old with Graves' hyperthyroidism. CDR3s include the opening cysteine and the closing phenylalanine or tryptophan. D genes are given only for firm matches. Clone size is given for some rows only: seen once, a few or many times, or a class if the clone is expanded.

>TRBV3-1|many|TRBJ2-7|-
CASSQVEEQYF
TGTGCCAGCAGCCAAGTCGAGGAGCAGTACTTC
>TRBV4-3|many|TRBJ2-5|TRBD2
CASSQDSSGRNQETQYF
TGCGCCAGCAGCCAAGATAGTAGCGGGAGAAACCAAGAGACCCAGTACTTC
>TRBV6-1|many|TRBJ1-1|-
CASNKQGGTEAFF
TGTGCCAGCAATAAACAGGGAGGGACTGAAGCTTTCTTT
>TRBV7-8|-|TRBJ2-2|-
CASSRGRVLSGSNTGELFF
TGTGCCAGCAGCCGCGGGCGGGTACTATCGGGATCGAACACCGGGGAGCTGTTTTTT
>TRBV5-1|-|TRBJ2-1|-
CASVLDSLYSYNEQFF
TGCGCCAGCGTCTTAGACAGTCTTTATTCCTACAATGAGCAGTTCTTC
>TRBV11-3|many|TRBJ2-7|TRBD2
CASSLAGGVFYEQYF
TGTGCCAGCAGCTTAGCGGGAGGTGTATTCTACGAGCAGTACTTC
>TRBV7-9|many|TRBJ2-1|-
CASSSAVRVYHNEQFF
TGTGCCAGCAGCTCCGCAGTGAGGGTCTACCACAATGAGCAGTTCTTC
>TRBV30|-|TRBJ2-1|TRBD2
CAWSAGGLAGVNEQFF
TGTGCCTGGAGTGCCGGGGGACTAGCGGGAGTCAATGAGCAGTTCTTC
>TRBV2|many|TRBJ2-2|-
CASSEEATGELFF
TGTGCCAGCAGTGAAGAGGCAACCGGGGAGCTGTTTTTT
>TRBV29-1|many|TRBJ2-3|-
CSAGTNRVTDTQYF
TGCAGCGCTGGGACAAATCGGGTCACAGATACGCAGTATTTT
>TRBV19|-|TRBJ1-2|-
CASSMWDDLVRYGYTF
TGTGCCAGTAGTATGTGGGACGACCTAGTAAGATATGGCTACACCTTC
>TRBV24-1|-|TRBJ1-2|TRBD1
CATSDRQGNCGYTF
TGTGCCACCAGTGATCGACAGGGAAACTGTGGCTACACCTTC
>TRBV7-2|few|TRBJ2-4|TRBD1
CASSFTGTGFPSAKNIQYF
TGTGCCAGCAGCTTTACCGGGACAGGGTTTCCTTCAGCCAAAAACATTCAGTACTTC
>TRBV15|few|TRBJ2-5|-
CAITRNQGETQYF
TGTGCCATTACGCGTAACCAGGGGGAGACCCAGTACTTC
>TRBV20-1|many|TRBJ2-2|TRBD2
CSARRTTLALNTGELFF
TGCAGTGCTAGACGCACTACACTAGCGTTGAACACCGGGGAGCTGTTTTTT
>TRBV7-9|many|TRBJ2-7|-
CASSFGGQYEQYF
TGTGCCAGCAGCTTCGGCGGACAATACGAGCAGTACTTC
>TRBV4-3|-|TRBJ1-2|-
CASSQDIGRVFGGYTF
TGCGCCAGCAGCCAAGACATCGGCAGGGTTTTTGGTGGCTACACCTTC
>TRBV18|few|TRBJ2-2|-
CASQRGPTGELFF
TGTGCCAGCCAGAGGGGACCCACCGGGGAGCTGTTTTTT
>TRBV20-1|-|TRBJ1-6|-
CSVRTTQQGEINSPLHF
TGCAGTGTGAGAACAACTCAACAGGGAGAAATTAATTCACCCCTCCACTTT
>TRBV7-9|-|TRBJ2-2|-
CASSLGLLNTGELFF
TGTGCCAGCAGCCTCGGACTCCTGAACACCGGGGAGCTGTTTTTT
>TRBV30|many|TRBJ1-5|-
CAWSLGQEANSNQPQHF
TGTGCCTGGAGTCTCGGGCAGGAGGCTAATAGCAATCAGCCCCAGCATTTT
>TRBV28|many|TRBJ1-1|-
CASSLRSGYMNTEAFF
TGTGCCAGCAGTTTACGATCCGGATACATGAACACTGAAGCTTTCTTT
>TRBV20-1|-|TRBJ1-2|TRBD1
CSAGDREFYGYTF
TGCAGTGCTGGGGACAGGGAGTTCTATGGCTACACCTTC
>TRBV4-1|-|TRBJ2-1|-
CASSHIAPEQFF
TGCGCCAGCAGCCACATAGCGCCTGAGCAGTTCTTC
>TRBV20-1|many|TRBJ2-7|-
CSARAVSYEQYF
TGCAGTGCTAGAGCGGTATCCTACGAGCAGTACTTC
>TRBV14|-|TRBJ1-1|-
CASSQDLNRVNTEAFF
TGTGCCAGCAGCCAAGATCTTAACAGGGTGAACACTGAAGCTTTCTTT
>TRBV20-1|few|TRBJ2-1|TRBD2
CSARALLAGGPNEQFF
TGCAGTGCTAGAGCCCTACTAGCGGGAGGGCCGAATGAGCAGTTCTTC
>TRBV28|many|TRBJ2-1|-
CASSWGLIYSGANEQFF
TGTGCCAGCAGTTGGGGGCTGATTTATAGTGGGGCCAATGAGCAGTTCTTC
>TRBV20-1|many|TRBJ2-7|TRBD1
CSASPGTGRYEQYF
TGCAGTGCTTCCCCCGGGACAGGCCGCTACGAGCAGTACTTC
>TRBV28|few|TRBJ2-4|-
CASRLQGGINIQYF
TGTGCCAGCAGACTACAAGGGGGGATCAACATTCAGTACTTC
>TRBV7-9|-|TRBJ2-1|TRBD2
CASSVKDDWTSGRGSYNEQFF
TGTGCCAGCAGCGTAAAAGATGACTGGACTAGCGGGAGAGGGTCCTACAATGAGCAGTTCTTC
>TRBV12-3/TRBV12-4|many|TRBJ2-7|TRBD1
CASSLGTGHEQYF
TGTGCCAGCAGTTTAGGGACAGGGCACGAGCAGTACTTC
>TRBV5-1|few|TRBJ2-2|TRBD2
CASSSAWTSGSTGELFF
TGCGCCAGCAGCAGCGCTTGGACTAGCGGCTCCACCGGGGAGCTGTTTTTT
>TRBV12-3/TRBV12-4|few|TRBJ2-5|-
CASSLAPPRGTQYF
TGTGCCAGCAGTTTAGCCCCCCCAAGGGGGACCCAGTACTTC
>TRBV29-1|-|TRBJ1-1|TRBD1
CSGGQGAEAFF
TGCAGCGGTGGACAGGGGGCTGAAGCTTTCTTT
>TRBV6-1|few|TRBJ2-7|-
CASSIRGNEQYF
TGTGCCAGCAGCATTAGGGGAAACGAGCAGTACTTC
>TRBV5-1|many|TRBJ2-3|-
CASSLGHPGSTDTQYF
TGCGCCAGCAGCTTGGGGCACCCTGGAAGCACAGATACGCAGTATTTT
>TRBV3-1|-|TRBJ2-5|-
CASSHGAGKETQYF
TGTGCCAGCAGCCACGGGGCGGGTAAAGAGACCCAGTACTTC
>TRBV27|-|TRBJ1-5|-
CASSPRDQPQHF
TGTGCCAGCAGCCCCAGGGATCAGCCCCAGCATTTT
>TRBV19|-|TRBJ2-6|-
CASRWGRAGANVLTF
TGTGCCAGTAGATGGGGTAGGGCTGGGGCCAACGTCCTGACTTTC
>TRBV12-3/TRBV12-4|-|TRBJ1-5|-
CASTSDGPNQPQHF
TGTGCCAGCACCTCTGACGGACCCAATCAGCCCCAGCATTTT
>TRBV12-3/TRBV12-4|many|TRBJ2-1|TRBD2
CASRETGMVAGYNEQFF
TGTGCCAGCAGGGAGACTGGAATGGTAGCGGGCTACAATGAGCAGTTCTTC
>TRBV28|many|TRBJ2-2|-
CASGSSRAGELFF
TGTGCCTCTGGGTCCTCGCGGGCCGGGGAGCTGTTTTTT
>TRBV6-5|-|TRBJ1-3|-
CASSYSPTGGNTIYF
TGTGCCAGCAGTTACTCACCCACGGGCGGAAACACCATATATTTT
>TRBV29-1|few|TRBJ2-3|TRBD2
CSAIAGPSTDTQYF
TGCAGCGCTATAGCGGGACCTAGCACAGATACGCAGTATTTT
>TRBV7-2|-|TRBJ2-3|TRBD1
CARGQGSTDTQYF
TGTGCCAGGGGACAGGGGAGCACAGATACGCAGTATTTT
>TRBV6-2/TRBV6-3|many|TRBJ1-5|-
CASSYSIVRSNQPQHF
TGTGCCAGCAGTTACTCGATAGTCAGGAGCAATCAGCCCCAGCATTTT
>TRBV5-6|many|TRBJ2-5|TRBD2
CASSWGLAGTETQYF
TGTGCCAGCAGCTGGGGACTAGCGGGAACAGAGACCCAGTACTTC
>TRBV11-2|many|TRBJ2-2|TRBD2
CASRRGGLAVTGELFF
TGTGCCAGCAGGAGGGGGGGACTAGCGGTCACCGGGGAGCTGTTTTTT
>TRBV9|few|TRBJ2-3|TRBD2
CASSDSGRGTDTQYF
TGTGCCAGCAGCGATAGCGGGAGGGGCACAGATACGCAGTATTTT
>TRBV28|many|TRBJ1-2|-
CASSEKSYGYTF
TGTGCCAGCAGCGAGAAATCCTATGGCTACACCTTC
>TRBV6-1|-|TRBJ2-7|-
CASSRDLGYEQYF
TGTGCCAGCAGCCGTGATCTAGGCTACGAGCAGTACTTC
>TRBV5-1|-|TRBJ1-2|TRBD1
CASSSYRGQLVGGYGYTF
TGCGCCAGCAGCTCGTACAGGGGGCAACTAGTCGGCGGCTATGGCTACACCTTC
>TRBV18|many|TRBJ1-1|-
CASSPEGVYTEAFF
TGTGCCAGCTCACCAGAGGGAGTGTACACTGAAGCTTTCTTT
>TRBV12-3/TRBV12-4|many|TRBJ2-1|TRBD1
CASSRDRPADEQFF
TGTGCCAGCAGTCGGGACAGGCCCGCGGATGAGCAGTTCTTC
>TRBV12-3/TRBV12-4|few|TRBJ1-4|-
CASTRGEKLFF
TGTGCCAGCACTCGTGGTGAAAAACTGTTTTTT
>TRBV27|many|TRBJ2-7|TRBD1
CASRGTGFYEQYF
TGTGCCAGCAGGGGGACAGGGTTCTACGAGCAGTACTTC
>TRBV14|-|TRBJ2-7|-
CASSHEGSVAYEQYF
TGTGCCAGCAGCCACGAGGGGTCGGTTGCCTACGAGCAGTACTTC
>TRBV11-2|-|TRBJ1-3|TRBD1
CASSGPGQGSFNGNTIYF
TGTGCCAGCAGCGGGCCGGGACAGGGGTCCTTCAATGGAAACACCATATATTTT
>TRBV6-1|many|TRBJ2-5|-
CASSSGLGRVAETQYF
TGTGCCAGCAGTTCTGGCCTCGGGAGAGTTGCAGAGACCCAGTACTTC